This T cell receptor beta chain originates from a study of blood T cell repertoires in COVID-19. Looking at the study overall: Nucleic acid was either cDNA or gDNA, and it came from T cells, B-cell-depleted T cells, or PBMCs.

V was shortened by 0 bases and J by 1 base, with 19 bases between the two germline ends. CDR3 size: 19 residues. Germline V gives CDR1 SEHNR, CDR2 FQNEAQ (reference sequence). As processed by the authors: Quantification of nucleated cells was approximated via reference gene primer amplification. The table came from immunoSEQ multiplex PCR; TCRdb's copy has only in-frame clones and leaves some out. That table furnishes V, J and clone size, whereas the DNA furnished D and trimming. Here the sample spans approximately 110,000 clones, around four fifths being singletons. The TCR sequence derives from a woman in her sixties or seventies with acute or convalescent COVID-19. Input material: peripheral blood. V gene TRBV7-9 combines with J gene TRBJ1-5; D is undetermined. The CDR3 coding sequence is TGTGCCAGCAGCTTAGCGACGGGTTTTACCACTGAGAGCAATCAGCCCCAGCATTTT. Protein product: CASSLATGFTTESNQPQHF.